This is a list of T cell receptor beta chains from one sample in a study of T cells expressing NK-cell markers. TCRdb derives one entry per CDR3 protein from the 5' RACE reads, leaving out DNA. Its listing shows some 440,000 distinct CDR3 sequences. Sequences were obtained from blood T cells: a sorted CD56 or NKG2C T cell subset, CD4+ or CD8+ T cells, or bulk PBMC T cells (not recorded which). These receptors were taken from a woman aged 45-65 years in good health. CDR3s include the opening cysteine and the closing phenylalanine or tryptophan.

V	J	length	CDR3
TRBV10-3	TRBJ2-5	16	CAISDFGTSEKETQYF
TRBV5-1	TRBJ2-7	15	CASTTDPGLISEQYF
TRBV29-1	TRBJ2-5	13	CSVLTGGIETQYF
TRBV5-5	TRBJ1-5	15	CASSLGGHGNQPQHF
TRBV14	TRBJ2-2	15	CASSQVRVNTGELFF
TRBV7-6	TRBJ2-5	14	CASQAGTKEETQYF
TRBV29-1	TRBJ2-3	14	CSVGPPFYTDTQYF
TRBV5-1	TRBJ1-1	15	CASSFEMTGSTEAFF
TRBV7-2	TRBJ2-5	15	CASSFWTSGGETQYF
TRBV7-9	TRBJ2-1	16	CASSLAGGATYNEQFF
TRBV5-1	TRBJ1-3	12	CARRTGGNTIYF
TRBV20-1	TRBJ2-2	16	CSARDLYRSSTGELFF
TRBV5-1	TRBJ2-1	16	CASSFQAALLGNEQFF
TRBV11-3	TRBJ2-3	14	CACSDSGTTDTQYF
TRBV29-1	TRBJ1-1	11	CSVARFTEAFF
TRBV7-2	TRBJ2-2	17	CASSLRLAGLNTGELFF
TRBV20-1	TRBJ1-2	12	CSARPNNYGYTF